This T cell receptor beta chain stems from a study of molecular identifiers for immune sequencing clone quantification. About the study: In the replicates, RNA derived from around 20,000 or 100,000 naive CD8 cells was divided into five parts, and four were sequenced.

The germline V gene encodes CDR1 MGHDK and CDR2 SYGVNS. The CDR3 spans 15 residues. J lost 2 bases, V lost 5 bases, and 3 bases had no gene match. One entry per CDR3 protein results from TCRdb running MiXCR on the PCR reads. The table lists 400,000 to 600,000 distinct CDR3 sequences, 20% to 25% of them singletons. The sample taken for sequencing was naive CD8+ T cells from blood, with Jurkat cell RNA spiked in. Subset denoted: FACS-sorted CD8+CD4-CCR7+CD45RA+ naive T cells. The gene calls are TRBV25-1 and TRBJ2-3; TRBD2 matches at 11 bases. This receptor was identified in a human donor in good health. Some libraries in this study had Jurkat cell RNA spiked in. The DNA for the CDR3 is TGTGCCAGCAGTATAGCGGGAGGGACCACAGATACGCAGTATTTT. It encodes CASSIAGGTTDTQYF.